This T cell receptor beta chain was identified during a study of T cell repertoires in cytomegalovirus infection. Across the whole study: Based on public TCR beta signatures, there were indications of CMV infection and of a matching HLA type.

TCRdb passed the reads through MiXCR, listing each CDR3 protein once. The sample has approximately 1,000,000 distinct CDR3 sequences; more than 25% are singletons. This CDR3 has 14 residues. With 1 base removed from V and 6 bases from J, the gap between germline ends came to 11 bases. Germline CDR1 is KGHDR and CDR2 is SFDVKD. Study-level results: The ex vivo response showed dominance by HLA-C-restricted CMV-specific TCR beta clonotypes.

Notes on this clonotype: What it binds is not known.

The chain joins TRBV24-1 to TRBJ1-1, with D hard to call. The sequenced sample was cultured CD8+ T cells from PBMCs, obtained from culture after CMV antigen stimulation. This receptor was identified in a human donor in good health (CMV status not recorded). Some clones in this sample may be carry-over from other donors' samples. In nucleotides, the CDR3 is TGTGCCACCAGTGATTTAGATGAGGTGGCTGAAGCTTTCTTT. Translating it yields CATSDLDEVAEAFF.